A single sample gave rise to the 9 T cell receptor beta chains below, sequenced in a study of blood T cell repertoires in COVID-19. The data were produced by immunoSEQ multiplex PCR, yet TCRdb's version contains in-frame clones alone and is incomplete. Of about 140,000 clones in the sample, about 82% were seen once. The source material was peripheral blood. The receptors come from a woman aged 60-70 years with acute or convalescent COVID-19.

V usage is TRBV21-1 and J usage is TRBJ1-6; TRBD1, the table's D call, lacks a check against the DNA. TRBV21-1 is a known pseudogene. This CDR3 has 18 amino acids. This chain's CDR3 is CASSKGYRGAFYNSPLHF. The CDR3, as DNA: TGTGCCAGCAGCAAAGGCTACAGGGGAGCTTTCTATAATTCACCCCTCCACTTT.

This chain links TRBV7-9 with TRBJ1-1, with 8 bases identical to TRBD1. CDR3 length: 14 amino acids. The ends lost 4 bases at V and 2 bases at J; junction bases unmatched: 3. Germline V lookup: CDR1 SEHNR, CDR2 FQNEAQ (reference sequence). The CDR3 nucleotides read TGTGCCAGCAGCTCGGACAGGGCAAACACTGAAGCTTTCTTT. Amino acids: CASSSDRANTEAFF.

This chain connects TRBV11-3 to TRBJ1-1; D is perhaps TRBD1 (5 bases). The CDR3 length is 13 residues. V was trimmed by 3 bases and J by 4 bases, leaving 9 bases between them. Germline-derived CDR1 and CDR2 are SGHNT and YENEEA. The CDR3: CASSFGRVTEAFF. CDR3 coding DNA: TGTGCCAGCAGCTTCGGCAGGGTCACTGAAGCTTTCTTT.

The V gene is TRBV7-2, the J gene TRBJ2-5, with D hard to call. Trimming took off 1 base at V and 4 bases at J, with 10 bases between the two ends. Per the germline V gene, CDR1 is SGHTA and CDR2 is FQGNSA. This CDR3 is 14 amino acids long. Here the CDR3 DNA reads TGTGCCAGCAGCTTAGTGACTCAAGTAGAGACCCAGTACTTC. Translation gives CASSLVTQVETQYF.

The rearrangement uses TRBV19 and TRBJ1-1, with 7 positions matching TRBD1. Trimming took 8 bases from V and 11 from J; bases not matched to a gene: 14. Germline loops: CDR1 LNHDA, CDR2 SQIVND (reference sequence). The CDR3 is 13 residues long. The CDR3 spells CASGTEGPWGAFF. CDR3 in DNA: TGTGCCAGTGGGACAGAAGGCCCCTGGGGGGCTTTCTTT.

The chain couples TRBV15 to TRBJ1-4; D ambiguous. This CDR3 contains 13 residues. V lost 6 bases and J lost 6, with 11 bases in between. Per the germline V gene, CDR1 is LNHNV and CDR2 is YYDKDF (reference sequence). CDR3: CATRRELDEKLFF. The CDR3 DNA reads TGTGCCACCAGGAGGGAATTGGATGAAAAACTGTTTTTT.

This chain uses TRBV6-2 or TRBV6-3 with TRBJ1-5; 10 positions agree with TRBD1. In germline, CDR1 is MNHEY, CDR2 SVGEGT. This CDR3 has 15 amino acids. The trim removed 2 bases at V and 2 bases at J, leaving 0 bases unmatched. This chain's CDR3 is CASSYGTGGNQPQHF. The CDR3 region has the DNA TGTGCCAGCAGTTACGGGACAGGGGGCAATCAGCCCCAGCATTTT.

The V call is TRBV5-1, the J call TRBJ2-2; TRBD1 matches at 9 bases. The length of the CDR3 is 16 residues. The germline CDR1 and CDR2 sequences are SGHRS and YFSETQ. V trimming: 4 bases; J trimming: 5 bases; junction bases outside the gene matches: 9. The DNA for the CDR3 is TGCGCCAGCAGCACCCGGACAGGGGCGGGAACCGGGGAGCTGTTTTTT. This translates into CASSTRTGAGTGELFF.

This clone was seen only once. The V and J genes are TRBV6-2 or TRBV6-3 and TRBJ1-1; TRBD1 might be the D (6 bases). V was cut by 4 bases and J by 4 bases, with 13 bases left in between. This CDR3 region has 14 residues. Germline values: CDR1 MNHEY, CDR2 SVGEGT. The CDR3 coding sequence is TGTGCCAGCAGTTTCGAGGGGGTAGGCACTGAAGCTTTCTTT. This codes for CASSFEGVGTEAFF.